The clone carrying this T cell receptor (beta chain) has a handful of counts. The V and J ends lost 0 bases and 0 bases respectively, with 11 bases between them. Per germline, CDR1 SGHRS and CDR2 YFSETQ. The CDR3 runs 16 residues. This record belongs to a study of T-cell reconstitution after alpha-beta-depleted transplantation in children. Preparation of the TCRbeta library used unique molecular identifiers. Via MiXCR, TCRdb re-called the PCR reads, giving one row per CDR3 protein. The data show 500,000 to 600,000 distinct CDR3 sequences, 25% to 30% seen once. The source of this sequence is a boy less than two years old with Wiskott-Aldrich syndrome, due to receive a stem cell transplant. J is TRBJ2-3 and V is TRBV5-1; no clear D gene. The sequencing here drew on PBMCs, taken before TCRalphabeta/CD19-depleted stem cell transplant. CDR3 sequence reads: CASSLVRGASTDTQYF. In nucleotides, the CDR3 is TGCGCCAGCAGCTTGGTGCGCGGAGCTAGCACAGATACGCAGTATTTT.